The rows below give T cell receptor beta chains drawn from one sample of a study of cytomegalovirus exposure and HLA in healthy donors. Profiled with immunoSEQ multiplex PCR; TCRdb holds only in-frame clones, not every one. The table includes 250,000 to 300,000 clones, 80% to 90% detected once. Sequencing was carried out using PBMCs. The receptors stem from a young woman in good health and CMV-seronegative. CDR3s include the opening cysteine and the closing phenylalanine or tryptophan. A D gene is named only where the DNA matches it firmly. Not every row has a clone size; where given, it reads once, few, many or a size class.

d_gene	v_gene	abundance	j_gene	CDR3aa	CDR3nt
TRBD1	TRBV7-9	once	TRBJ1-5	CASSLGQGNQPQHF	TGTGCCAGCAGTTTAGGACAGGGCAATCAGCCCCAGCATTTT
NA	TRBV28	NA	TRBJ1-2	CASSLRWGHYGYTF	TGTGCCAGCAGTTTACGTTGGGGGCACTATGGCTACACCTTC
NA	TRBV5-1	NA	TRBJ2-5	CASSPQAGPQETQYF	TGCGCCAGCAGCCCCCAGGCGGGGCCCCAAGAGACCCAGTACTTC
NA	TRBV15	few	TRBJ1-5	CATTEDWNQPQHF	TGTGCCACCACGGAAGACTGGAATCAGCCCCAGCATTTT
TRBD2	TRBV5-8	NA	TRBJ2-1	CASSLTAGGPGNEQFF	TGTGCCAGCAGCTTGACGGCGGGAGGGCCAGGAAATGAGCAGTTCTTC
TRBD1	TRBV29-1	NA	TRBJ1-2	CSVAGQNSNYGYTF	TGCAGCGTGGCGGGACAGAATTCTAACTATGGCTACACCTTC
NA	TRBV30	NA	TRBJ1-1	CAWSRDTNTEAFF	TGTGCCTGGAGTCGTGACACCAACACTGAAGCTTTCTTT
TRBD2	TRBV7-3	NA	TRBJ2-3	CASSAPTSGGRTDTQYF	TGTGCCAGCAGCGCTCCGACTAGCGGGGGGCGCACAGATACGCAGTATTTT
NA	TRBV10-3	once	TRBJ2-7	CAISHGGSPYEQYF	TGTGCCATCAGTCATGGCGGATCACCCTACGAGCAGTACTTC
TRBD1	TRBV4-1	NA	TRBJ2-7	CASSQPDRALEQYF	TGCGCCAGCAGCCAACCTGACAGGGCACTCGAGCAGTACTTC
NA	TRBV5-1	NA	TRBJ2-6	CASSPGQAYSGANVLTF	TGCGCCAGCAGCCCTGGACAAGCCTACTCTGGGGCCAACGTCCTGACTTTC
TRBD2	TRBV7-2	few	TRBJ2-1	CASSLVAGGAYNEQFF	TGTGCCAGCAGCTTAGTGGCGGGGGGAGCCTACAATGAGCAGTTCTTC
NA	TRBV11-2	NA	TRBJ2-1	CASSLLGGMGGYNEQFF	TGTGCCAGCAGCTTGTTAGGAGGGATGGGGGGTTACAATGAGCAGTTCTTC
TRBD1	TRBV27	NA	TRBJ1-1	CASSPSGTGDWSFF	TGTGCCAGCAGTCCGTCCGGGACAGGGGATTGGTCTTTCTTT
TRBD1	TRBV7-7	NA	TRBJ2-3	CASSALGQGVTDTQYF	TGTGCTAGCAGCGCGCTGGGACAGGGGGTAACAGATACGCAGTATTTT
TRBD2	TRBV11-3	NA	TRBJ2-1	CASRRTSGSYNEQFF	TGTGCCAGCAGGCGGACTAGCGGGAGCTACAATGAGCAGTTCTTC
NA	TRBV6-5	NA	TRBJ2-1	CASSYRGNEQFF	TGTGCCAGCAGTTACCGGGGTAATGAGCAGTTCTTC
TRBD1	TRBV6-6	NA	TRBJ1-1	CASSLQGAGTEAFF	TGTGCCAGCAGTCTGCAGGGGGCGGGAACTGAAGCTTTCTTT
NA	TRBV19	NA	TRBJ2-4	CASSSLDRTVNIQYF	TGTGCCAGTAGTTCATTGGACAGAACAGTAAACATTCAGTACTTC
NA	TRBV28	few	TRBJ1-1	CASSPDSHTEAFF	TGTGCCAGCAGTCCGGACAGTCACACTGAAGCTTTCTTT
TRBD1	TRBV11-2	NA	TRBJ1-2	CASSLEGHRGRGYTF	TGTGCCAGCAGCTTAGAAGGGCACAGGGGGCGCGGCTACACCTTC
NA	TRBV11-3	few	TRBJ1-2	CASSLVEGYGYTF	TGTGCCAGCAGCTTAGTGGAGGGCTATGGCTACACCTTC
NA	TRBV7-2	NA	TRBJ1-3	CASSLVGGGGNTIYF	TGTGCCAGCAGCTTAGTAGGGGGGGGTGGAAACACCATATATTTT
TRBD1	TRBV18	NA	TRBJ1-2	CASSPGTGNGYTF	TGTGCCAGCTCACCGGGGACAGGGAACGGCTACACCTTC
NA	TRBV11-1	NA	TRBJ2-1	CASSLHRSLVANEQFF	TGTGCCAGCAGCTTACATAGGTCTCTAGTTGCCAATGAGCAGTTCTTC
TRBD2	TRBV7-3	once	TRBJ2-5	CASSPRGSGGANQETQYF	TGTGCCAGCAGCCCCCGGGGTAGCGGGGGGGCTAACCAAGAGACCCAGTACTTC
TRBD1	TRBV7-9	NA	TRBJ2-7	CASSLRQGGLEQYF	TGTGCCAGCAGCTTGAGACAGGGGGGCCTCGAGCAGTACTTC
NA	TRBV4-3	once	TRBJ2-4	CASSQDQGLWTKNIQYF	TGCGCCAGCAGCCAGGATCAGGGGCTCTGGACCAAAAACATTCAGTACTTC
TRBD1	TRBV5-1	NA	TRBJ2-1	CASSWATGGSYEQFF	TGCGCCAGCAGCTGGGCCACAGGGGGCAGCTATGAGCAGTTCTTC
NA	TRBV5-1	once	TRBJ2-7	CASSQEGTYYEQYF	TGCGCCAGCAGCCAAGAAGGGACTTACTACGAGCAGTACTTC
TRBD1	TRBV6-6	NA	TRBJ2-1	CASRPPGQGLYEQFF	TGTGCCAGCAGACCACCGGGACAGGGATTATACGAGCAGTTCTTC
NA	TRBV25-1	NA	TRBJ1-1	CASSDFPQGGTEAFF	TGTGCCAGCAGTGACTTCCCCCAGGGTGGCACTGAAGCTTTCTTT